Listed below are T cell receptor beta chains from one sample, sequenced in a study of cytomegalovirus exposure and HLA in healthy donors. Sequenced by immunoSEQ multiplex PCR; TCRdb stores in-frame clones only, minus some. This sample yields about 170,000 clones, of which approximately 80% are seen a single time; about 2.4% belongs to the top ten. The sequencing input was PBMCs. The receptors here all came from a male donor in good health and CMV-seronegative. The CDR3 runs from the conserved cysteine through the conserved F or W. D genes are given only for firm matches. Rows give clone size only sometimes, using once, few, many, or a class for an expanded clone.

-	-	TRBV29-1	TRBJ2-5	CSVAGVRETQYF	TGCAGCGTCGCAGGGGTGAGGGAGACCCAGTACTTC
TRBD1	-	TRBV28	TRBJ2-6	CASSWTGSSGANVLTF	TGTGCCAGCAGTTGGACAGGGTCCTCTGGGGCCAACGTCCTGACTTTC
-	-	TRBV29-1	TRBJ2-3	CSVEQGGGDTQYF	TGCAGCGTTGAACAGGGTGGGGGGGATACGCAGTATTTT
TRBD1	-	TRBV10-3	TRBJ2-3	CAIPGQGADTQYF	TGTGCCATCCCCGGACAGGGGGCAGATACGCAGTATTTT
-	few	TRBV18	TRBJ1-1	CASSPTGGATAEAFF	TGTGCCAGCTCACCGACCGGGGGTGCGACAGCTGAAGCTTTCTTT
TRBD2	-	TRBV9	TRBJ2-7	CASSVGSLAEDSYEQYF	TGTGCCAGCAGCGTAGGGTCCCTAGCGGAGGACTCCTACGAGCAGTACTTC
TRBD2	-	TRBV7-9	TRBJ2-3	CASSSTAGGPDTQYF	TGTGCCAGCAGCTCCACAGCGGGGGGGCCAGATACGCAGTATTTT
-	-	TRBV25-1	TRBJ2-2	CASSPRTTGGELFF	TGTGCCAGCAGTCCTCGGACTACGGGCGGGGAGCTGTTTTTT
-	-	TRBV5-4	TRBJ1-2	CASSLDTTNYGYTF	TGTGCCAGCAGCTTGGACACTACTAACTATGGCTACACCTTC
-	few	TRBV5-1	TRBJ2-2	CASSLISVDTGELFF	TGCGCCAGCAGCTTAATCTCAGTGGACACCGGGGAGCTGTTTTTT
-	-	TRBV19	TRBJ2-5	CATRSQGEETQYF	TGTGCCACCCGATCACAGGGAGAAGAGACCCAGTACTTC
-	-	TRBV2	TRBJ2-4	CASRADRLAKNIQYF	TGTGCCAGCAGAGCAGACAGGCTAGCCAAAAACATTCAGTACTTC
-	once	TRBV27	TRBJ1-1	CASSLVGGRTEAFF	TGTGCCAGCAGTTTAGTCGGGGGAAGGACTGAAGCTTTCTTT
TRBD1	-	TRBV15	TRBJ2-6	CATSRGTGVLGANVLTF	TGTGCCACCAGCAGAGGGACAGGGGTACTTGGGGCCAACGTCCTGACTTTC
TRBD2	-	TRBV19	TRBJ2-5	CASSIGRLAGQETQYF	TGTGCCAGTAGTATCGGGCGGCTAGCGGGGCAAGAGACCCAGTACTTC
-	-	TRBV20-1	TRBJ2-1	CSAKRTDQFF	TGCAGTGCTAAAAGGACAGACCAGTTCTTC
TRBD1	-	TRBV28	TRBJ1-4	CASSLDRGPSNEKLFF	TGTGCCAGCAGTCTGGACAGGGGGCCGTCTAATGAAAAACTGTTTTTT
-	-	TRBV7-9	TRBJ2-1	CASSSWGGLNEQFF	TGTGCCAGCAGCTCATGGGGGGGCCTTAATGAGCAGTTCTTC
TRBD1	-	TRBV5-1	TRBJ1-6	CASSTGQGAFSPLHF	TGCGCCAGCAGCACTGGACAGGGGGCGTTTTCACCCCTCCACTTT
TRBD2	-	TRBV5-4	TRBJ2-7	CASSLGTSGRVEQYF	TGTGCCAGCAGCCTGGGGACTAGCGGGAGGGTCGAGCAGTACTTC
TRBD1	-	TRBV5-4	TRBJ1-4	CASSLDQGENEKLFF	TGTGCCAGCAGCTTGGATCAGGGGGAGAATGAAAAACTGTTTTTT
-	-	TRBV14	TRBJ1-2	CASSQSLYGYTF	TGTGCCAGCAGCCAAAGCCTCTATGGCTACACCTTC
TRBD2	-	TRBV2	TRBJ2-1	CASSEGSGRATEQFF	TGTGCCAGCAGTGAAGGTAGCGGGAGGGCCACTGAGCAGTTCTTC
TRBD2	-	TRBV7-3	TRBJ2-5	CASSSTSGRGETQYF	TGTGCCAGCAGCTCGACTAGCGGGAGAGGGGAGACCCAGTACTTC
-	-	TRBV6-6	TRBJ1-6	CASSYRREQSSPLHF	TGTGCCAGCAGTTATCGCCGGGAACAAAGTTCACCCCTCCACTTT
-	-	TRBV6-1	TRBJ1-5	CASSEAWENQPQHF	TGTGCCAGCAGTGAAGCTTGGGAGAATCAGCCCCAGCATTTT
TRBD1	-	TRBV6-5	TRBJ1-1	CASRPGGPNTEAFF	TGTGCCAGCAGACCAGGGGGCCCCAACACTGAAGCTTTCTTT
TRBD2	-	TRBV7-6	TRBJ2-3	CASSPTSGGGASTDTQYF	TGTGCCAGCAGCCCGACTAGCGGGGGGGGAGCTAGCACAGATACGCAGTATTTT
-	few	TRBV25-1	TRBJ2-3	CASSEVGGEDTQYF	TGTGCCAGCAGTGAAGTAGGGGGGGAAGATACGCAGTATTTT
TRBD1	-	TRBV28	TRBJ1-1	CASTGPPTGERGNTEAFF	TGTGCCAGCACAGGGCCCCCTACAGGGGAACGAGGGAACACTGAAGCTTTCTTT
-	-	TRBV5-1	TRBJ2-2	CASSSVLANTGELFF	TGCGCCAGCAGCTCCGTTCTTGCGAACACCGGGGAGCTGTTTTTT
TRBD2	-	TRBV11-2	TRBJ2-7	CASSLDRGGGYSYEQYF	TGTGCCAGCAGCTTAGATCGTGGCGGGGGGTATTCCTACGAGCAGTACTTC
-	-	TRBV5-4	TRBJ1-1	CASSRARGTEAFF	TGTGCCAGCAGCCGGGCCCGGGGGACTGAAGCTTTCTTT